The TCR beta chain under discussion was sequenced for a study of CD8+CD57+ T cells in acquired aplastic anemia. Patients chosen for sequencing had shown CD8+CD57+ cell expansion by flow cytometry. With no exception, the patients had severe acquired aplastic anemia. Trimming pared 2 bases from V and 2 bases from J, leaving 16 bases between. CDR3 length equals 17 residues. CDR3 and TCR beta VDJ profiling relied on a genomic DNA template. TCRdb independently ran MiXCR on the reads; one entry per CDR3 protein. The repertoire has roughly 180,000 distinct CDR3 sequences, nearly 50% of them found once; the top ten carry 10% to 15%. This clonotype occurred many times.

This receptor was taken from a human donor with aplastic anemia. The chain couples TRBV12-3 or TRBV12-4 to TRBJ1-5, with D possibly matching TRBD1 (6 bases). Sequenced input: sorted CD4+, CD8+, or CD8+CD57+ T cells (not recorded which) from PBMCs. The CDR3 loop is CASSLRSRGKGNQPQHF. The DNA for the CDR3 is TGTGCCAGCAGTTTACGTTCCAGGGGCAAGGGCAATCAGCCCCAGCATTTT.